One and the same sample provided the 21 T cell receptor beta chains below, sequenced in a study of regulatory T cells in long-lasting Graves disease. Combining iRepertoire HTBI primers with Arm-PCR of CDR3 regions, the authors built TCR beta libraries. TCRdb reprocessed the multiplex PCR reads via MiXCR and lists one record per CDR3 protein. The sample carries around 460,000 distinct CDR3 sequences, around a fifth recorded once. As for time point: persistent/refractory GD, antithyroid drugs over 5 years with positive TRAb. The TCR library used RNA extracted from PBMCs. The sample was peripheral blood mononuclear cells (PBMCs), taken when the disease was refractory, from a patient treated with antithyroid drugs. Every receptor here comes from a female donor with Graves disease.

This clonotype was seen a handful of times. CDR3 loop: CAISESAAGGSYEQYF. The CDR3 nucleotides read TGTGCCATCAGTGAGTCGGCAGCGGGCGGTTCCTACGAGCAGTACTTC. The chain uses TRBV10-3 and TRBJ2-7; D might be TRBD2 (6 bases). Trimming pared 0 bases from V and 1 base from J, leaving 13 bases between. CDR3 size: 16 residues. The germline V gene encodes CDR1 ENHRY and CDR2 SYGVKD.

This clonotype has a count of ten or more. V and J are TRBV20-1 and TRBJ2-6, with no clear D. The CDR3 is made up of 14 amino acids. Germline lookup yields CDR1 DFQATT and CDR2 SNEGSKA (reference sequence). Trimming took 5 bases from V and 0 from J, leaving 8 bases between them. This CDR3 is CSARYLSGANVLTF. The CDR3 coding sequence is TGCAGTGCTCGTTACCTCTCTGGGGCCAACGTCCTGACTTTC.

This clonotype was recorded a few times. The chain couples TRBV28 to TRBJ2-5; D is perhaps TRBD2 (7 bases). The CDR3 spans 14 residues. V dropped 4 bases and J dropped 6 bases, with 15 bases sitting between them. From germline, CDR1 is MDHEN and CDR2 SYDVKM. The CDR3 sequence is CASSSSGGPQTQYF. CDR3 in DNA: TGTGCCAGCAGTTCCTCCGGGGGGCCACAGACCCAGTACTTC.

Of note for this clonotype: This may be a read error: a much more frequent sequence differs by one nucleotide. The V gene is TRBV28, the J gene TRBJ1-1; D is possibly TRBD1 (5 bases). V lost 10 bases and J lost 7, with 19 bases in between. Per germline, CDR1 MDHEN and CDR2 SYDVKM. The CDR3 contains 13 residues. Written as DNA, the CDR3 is TGTGCCATCAAGCAGGGTTTTAAAATTGAAGCTTTCTTT. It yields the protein CAIKQGFKIEAFF.

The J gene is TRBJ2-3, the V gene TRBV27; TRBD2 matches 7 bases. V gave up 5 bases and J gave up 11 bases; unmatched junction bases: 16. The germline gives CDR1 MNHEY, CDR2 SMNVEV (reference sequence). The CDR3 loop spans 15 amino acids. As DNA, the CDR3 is TGTGCCAGCAGTGCCCCTCCGGGGGGTTCCGCGGGGCAGTATTTT. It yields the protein CASSAPPGGSAGQYF.

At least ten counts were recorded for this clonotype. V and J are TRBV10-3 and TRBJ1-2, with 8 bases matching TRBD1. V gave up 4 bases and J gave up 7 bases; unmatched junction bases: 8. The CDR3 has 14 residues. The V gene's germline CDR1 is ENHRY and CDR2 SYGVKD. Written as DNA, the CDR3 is TGTGCCATCAGTGCGGCGGACAGGGATCCTGGCTACACCTTC. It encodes CAISAADRDPGYTF.

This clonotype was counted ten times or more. CDR3 sequence reads: CASNREYNYGYTF. The CDR3, as DNA: TGTGCCAGTAACAGGGAATATAACTATGGCTACACCTTC. This sequence joins TRBV2 and TRBJ1-2; D possibly corresponds to TRBD1 (6 bases). Germline CDR1 and CDR2: SNHLY and FYNNEI. The V end was cut by 9 bases, the J end by 1 base, with 12 bases between. The CDR3 extends over 13 amino acids.

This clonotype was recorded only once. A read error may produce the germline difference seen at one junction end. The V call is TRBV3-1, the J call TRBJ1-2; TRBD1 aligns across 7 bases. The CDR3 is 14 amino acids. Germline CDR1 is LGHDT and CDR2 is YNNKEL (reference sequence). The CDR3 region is CASKGQSTNYGYAF. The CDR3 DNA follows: TGTGCCAGCAAGGGACAGAGTACTAACTATGGCTACGCCTTC.

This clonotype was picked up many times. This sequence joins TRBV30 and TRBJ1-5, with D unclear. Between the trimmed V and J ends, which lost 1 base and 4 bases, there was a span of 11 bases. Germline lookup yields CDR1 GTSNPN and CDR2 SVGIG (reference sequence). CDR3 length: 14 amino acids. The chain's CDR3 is CAWSGRTVNQPQHF. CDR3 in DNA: TGTGCCTGGAGTGGAAGGACGGTAAATCAGCCCCAGCATTTT. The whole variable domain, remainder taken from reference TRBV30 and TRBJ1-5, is SQTIHQWPATLVQPVGSPLSLECTVEGTSNPNLYWYRQAAGRGLQLLFYSVGIGQISSEVPQNLSASRPQDRQFILSSKKLLLSDSGFYLCAWSGRTVNQPQHFGDGTRLSIL.

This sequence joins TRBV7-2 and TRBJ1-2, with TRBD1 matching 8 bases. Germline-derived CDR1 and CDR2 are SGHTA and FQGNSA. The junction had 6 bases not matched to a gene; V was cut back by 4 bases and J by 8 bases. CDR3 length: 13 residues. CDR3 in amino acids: CASSSRTGRGYTF. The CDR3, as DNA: TGTGCCAGCAGCTCCCGGACAGGGAGGGGCTACACCTTC.

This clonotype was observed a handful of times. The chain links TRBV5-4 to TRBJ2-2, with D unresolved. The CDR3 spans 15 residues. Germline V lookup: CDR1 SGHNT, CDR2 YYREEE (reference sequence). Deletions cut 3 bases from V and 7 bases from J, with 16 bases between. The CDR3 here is CASSSLNKAHGELFF. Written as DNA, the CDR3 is TGTGCCAGCAGCTCCCTTAATAAGGCCCACGGGGAGCTGTTTTTT. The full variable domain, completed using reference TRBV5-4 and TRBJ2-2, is ETGVTQSPTHLIKTRGQQVTLRCSSQSGHNTVSWYQQALGQGPQFIFQYYREEENGRGNFPPRFSGLQFPNYSSELNVNALELDDSALYLCASSSLNKAHGELFFGEGSRLTVL.

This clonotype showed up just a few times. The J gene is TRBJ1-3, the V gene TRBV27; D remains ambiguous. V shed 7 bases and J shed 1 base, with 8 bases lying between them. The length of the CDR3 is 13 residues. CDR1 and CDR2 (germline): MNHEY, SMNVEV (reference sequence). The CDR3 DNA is TGTGCCAGCATGGGGTATTCTGGAAACACCATATATTTT. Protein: CASMGYSGNTIYF.

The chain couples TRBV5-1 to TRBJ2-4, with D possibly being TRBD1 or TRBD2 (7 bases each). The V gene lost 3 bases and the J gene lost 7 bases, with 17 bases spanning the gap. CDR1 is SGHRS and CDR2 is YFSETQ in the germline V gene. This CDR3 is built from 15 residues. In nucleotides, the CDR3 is TGCGCCAGCAGCTCCACAGGGGAGGGATGGAACATTCAGTACTTC. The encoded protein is CASSSTGEGWNIQYF.

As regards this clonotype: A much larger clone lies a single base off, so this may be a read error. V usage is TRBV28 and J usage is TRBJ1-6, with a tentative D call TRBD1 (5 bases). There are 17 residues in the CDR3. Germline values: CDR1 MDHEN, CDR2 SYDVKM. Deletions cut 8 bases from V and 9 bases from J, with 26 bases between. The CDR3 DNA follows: TGTGCCAGCGCAACCCCACCTCAGGGTCCCTCGACTTCACCCCTCCACTTT. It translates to CASATPPQGPSTSPLHF.

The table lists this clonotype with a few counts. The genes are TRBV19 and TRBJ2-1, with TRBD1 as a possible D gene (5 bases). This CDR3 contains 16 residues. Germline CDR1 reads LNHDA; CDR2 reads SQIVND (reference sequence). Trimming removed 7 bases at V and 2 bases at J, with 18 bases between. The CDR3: CASTSRYRTTYNEQFF. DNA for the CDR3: TGTGCCAGTACTTCCCGATACAGGACAACCTACAATGAGCAGTTCTTC.

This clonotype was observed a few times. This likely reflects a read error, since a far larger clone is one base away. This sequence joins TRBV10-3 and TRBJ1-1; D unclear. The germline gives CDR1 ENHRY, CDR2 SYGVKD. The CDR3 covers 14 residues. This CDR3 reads CASSYLPANTEAFF. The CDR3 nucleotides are TGTGCCAGCAGTTACTTGCCTGCGAACACTGAAGCTTTCTTT.

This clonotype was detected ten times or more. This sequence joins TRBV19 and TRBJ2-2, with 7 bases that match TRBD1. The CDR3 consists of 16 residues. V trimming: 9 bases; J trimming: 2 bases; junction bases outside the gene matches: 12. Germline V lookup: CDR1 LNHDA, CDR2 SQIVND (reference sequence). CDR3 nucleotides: TGTGCCAGCCACCAACAGGGGCAGGTCAACACCGGGGAGCTGTTTTTT. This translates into CASHQQGQVNTGELFF.

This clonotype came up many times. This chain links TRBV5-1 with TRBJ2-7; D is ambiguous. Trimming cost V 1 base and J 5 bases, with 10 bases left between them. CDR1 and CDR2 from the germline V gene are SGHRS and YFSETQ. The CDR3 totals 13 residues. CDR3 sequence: CASSLNAGDEQYF. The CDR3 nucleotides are TGCGCCAGCAGCTTGAATGCAGGAGACGAGCAGTACTTC.

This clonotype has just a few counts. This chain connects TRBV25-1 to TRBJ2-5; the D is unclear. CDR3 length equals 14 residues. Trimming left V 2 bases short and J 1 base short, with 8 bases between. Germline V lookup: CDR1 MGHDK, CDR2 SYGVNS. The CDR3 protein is CASSEEISQETQYF. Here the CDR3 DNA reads TGTGCCAGCAGTGAAGAGATCAGCCAAGAGACCCAGTACTTC. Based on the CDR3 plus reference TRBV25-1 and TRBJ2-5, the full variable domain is EADIYQTPRYLVIGTGKKITLECSQTMGHDKMYWYQQDPGMELHLIHYSYGVNSTEKGDLSSESTVSRIRTEHFPLTLESARPSHTSQYLCASSEEISQETQYFGPGTRLLVL.

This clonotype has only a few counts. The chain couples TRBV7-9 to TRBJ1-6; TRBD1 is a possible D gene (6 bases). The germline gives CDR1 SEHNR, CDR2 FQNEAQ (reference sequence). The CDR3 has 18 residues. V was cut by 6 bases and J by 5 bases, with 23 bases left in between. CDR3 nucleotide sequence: TGTGCCAGCAGTATCGTCGTGGGGGGGCGCGGCGATAATTCACCCCTCCACTTT. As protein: CASSIVVGGRGDNSPLHF.

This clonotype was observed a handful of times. CDR3 sequence: CATSDDRAYEQYF. CDR3 in DNA: TGTGCCACCAGTGATGACAGGGCGTACGAGCAGTACTTC. The chain uses TRBV24-1 and TRBJ2-7, with 7 positions matching TRBD1. The CDR3 has 13 residues. With 3 bases clipped from V and 4 bases from J, the junction kept 2 bases outside the gene matches. Germline lookup yields CDR1 KGHDR and CDR2 SFDVKD.